This passage covers 14 T cell receptor beta chains from one sample sequenced in a study of T cell responses to AZD1222 COVID-19 vaccine. Here immunoSEQ multiplex PCR was the method, and the copy in TCRdb shows in-frame clones only, minus some. Of about 150,000 clones detected, about 93% appear once; the ten largest clones hold 5% to 6.5%. The sample here was peripheral blood, taken on day 0 of AZD1222 vaccination. Every receptor here comes from an adult in good health.

Comment on this clone: An end of the junction differs from the germline gene, which may be a read error. The chain is built from TRBV24-1 and TRBJ2-1; 9 bases fit TRBD1. This CDR3 region has 14 residues. CDR1 and CDR2 from the germline V gene are KGHDR and SFDVKD. The CDR3 region is CATSGTGDYDEQFF. Here the CDR3 DNA reads TGTGCCACCAGTGGGACAGGGGACTACGATGAGCAGTTCTTC.

The chain uses TRBV24-1 and TRBJ2-1, with D possibly TRBD2 on 6 matching bases. Germline CDR1 and CDR2: KGHDR and SFDVKD. The V end lost 5 bases, the J end lost 3 bases, and 13 bases lay between the germline ends. The CDR3 contains 15 residues. The chain's CDR3 is CATSVGGIDYNEQFF. The CDR3 nucleotides are TGTGCCACCAGTGTAGGAGGGATCGACTACAATGAGCAGTTCTTC.

This clone was observed a few times. The chain recombines TRBV20-1 with TRBJ1-2; D is ambiguous. There are 13 residues in the CDR3. Trimming took 6 bases from V and 3 from J, leaving 14 bases between them. Per the germline V gene, CDR1 is DFQATT and CDR2 is SNEGSKA (reference sequence). The CDR3 here is CSASTSGDYGYTF. The CDR3 DNA follows: TGCAGTGCGAGTACCAGCGGGGACTATGGCTACACCTTC.

V is TRBV5-1 and J is TRBJ2-2; D perhaps matches TRBD2 (6 bases). This CDR3 is built from 16 residues. CDR1 is SGHRS, CDR2 YFSETQ, per germline. The V and J ends lost 0 bases and 6 bases respectively, with 15 bases between them. CDR3 amino acids: CASSLVTLASAGELFF. The DNA of the CDR3 is TGCGCCAGCAGCTTGGTTACGCTAGCGAGCGCCGGGGAGCTGTTTTTT.

CDR3 in amino acids: CASKQELNTEAFF. CDR3 in DNA: TGTGCCAGCAAGCAGGAGCTGAACACTGAAGCTTTCTTT. The chain recombines TRBV12-3 or TRBV12-4 with TRBJ1-1, with unresolved D. The V gene lost 7 bases and the J gene lost 0 bases, with 9 bases spanning the gap. CDR3 length: 13 amino acids.

The chain links TRBV5-1 to TRBJ2-7; perhaps TRBD2 as D (6 bases). Deletions cut 0 bases from V and 2 bases from J, with 21 bases between. This CDR3 has 18 amino acids. The V gene's germline CDR1 is SGHRS and CDR2 YFSETQ. The DNA for the CDR3 is TGCGCCAGCAGCTTGGATGGGACTGGGGGTGGGAGAACCTACGAGCAGTACTTC. This codes for CASSLDGTGGGRTYEQYF.

The rearrangement uses TRBV5-4 and TRBJ1-2, with D unclear. CDR1 and CDR2 from the germline V gene are SGHNT and YYREEE (reference sequence). This CDR3 comprises 16 residues. V was shortened by 4 bases and J by 0 bases, with 16 bases between the two germline ends. CDR3 protein: CASSRENALSNYGYTF. The CDR3 nucleotides are TGTGCCAGCAGCCGAGAGAATGCCTTGTCTAACTATGGCTACACCTTC.

This chain joins TRBV11-2 and TRBJ2-5; 13 nucleotides line up with TRBD2. Trimming took 5 bases from V and 2 from J; bases not matched to a gene: 5. The CDR3 totals 16 residues. Germline CDR1 SGHAT, CDR2 FQNNGV. The CDR3 sequence is CASSLRLAGGQETQYF. In DNA form, the CDR3 reads TGTGCCAGCAGCCTGAGACTAGCGGGAGGACAAGAGACCCAGTACTTC.

The V and J genes are TRBV2 and TRBJ1-4; possible D gene TRBD1, 5 bases. The V gene's germline CDR1 is SNHLY and CDR2 FYNNEI. There are 14 residues in the CDR3. With 8 bases removed from V and 7 bases from J, the gap between germline ends came to 17 bases. CDR3 amino acids: CASGDRGMGEKLFF. The CDR3 DNA follows: TGTGCCAGCGGCGACCGGGGGATGGGTGAAAAACTGTTTTTT.

This clone has just one count. The chain links TRBV9 to TRBJ1-6; 7 positions agree with TRBD1. This CDR3 has 15 amino acids. Germline V gene data show CDR1 as SGDLS and CDR2 as YYNGEE. V shed 3 bases and J 0 bases; nucleotides not matched to a gene: 0. The DNA for the CDR3 is TGTGCCAGCAGCGCAGGGGGCTCCTATAATTCACCCCTCCACTTT. It translates to CASSAGGSYNSPLHF.

CDR3 amino acids: CASSGPRSGRSDTQYF. DNA of the CDR3: TGTGCCAGCAGTGGGCCCAGGAGCGGACGGTCAGATACGCAGTATTTT. This chain connects TRBV28 to TRBJ2-3; possibly TRBD2 for D (5 bases). In germline, CDR1 is MDHEN, CDR2 SYDVKM. The CDR3 loop spans 16 amino acids. V was clipped by 5 bases and J by 4 bases, with 19 bases between them.

This clone came up once. The chain joins TRBV11-2 to TRBJ1-1; 9 nucleotides agree with TRBD1. Per the germline V gene, CDR1 is SGHAT and CDR2 is FQNNGV. With 7 bases clipped from V and 2 bases from J, the junction kept 11 bases outside the gene matches. This CDR3 is 16 amino acids long. The CDR3 reads CASTPNRDRANTEAFF. The CDR3 DNA sequence: TGTGCCAGCACCCCTAATCGGGACAGGGCAAACACTGAAGCTTTCTTT.

The chain recombines TRBV19 with TRBJ2-1; no clear D. Germline values: CDR1 LNHDA, CDR2 SQIVND (reference sequence). The CDR3 consists of 14 residues. Between the trimmed V and J ends, which lost 5 bases and 1 base, there was a span of 9 bases. CDR3 sequence reads: CASSAQPSYNEQFF. In DNA form, the CDR3 reads TGTGCCAGTAGTGCCCAGCCTTCCTACAATGAGCAGTTCTTC.

V gene TRBV11-2 combines with J gene TRBJ2-1; no firm D call. The CDR3 runs 14 residues. The V and J ends lost 1 base and 7 bases respectively, with 11 bases between them. Per the germline V gene, CDR1 is SGHAT and CDR2 is FQNNGV. The chain's CDR3 is CASSLGVASNEQFF. The CDR3, as DNA: TGTGCCAGCAGCTTAGGAGTGGCGTCGAATGAGCAGTTCTTC. Drawing the rest from reference TRBV11-2 and TRBJ2-1, the complete variable domain is EAGVAQSPRYKIIEKRQSVAFWCNPISGHATLYWYQQILGQGPKLLIQFQNNGVVDDSQLPKDRFSAERLKGVDSTLKIQPAKLEDSAVYLCASSLGVASNEQFFGPGTRLTVL.